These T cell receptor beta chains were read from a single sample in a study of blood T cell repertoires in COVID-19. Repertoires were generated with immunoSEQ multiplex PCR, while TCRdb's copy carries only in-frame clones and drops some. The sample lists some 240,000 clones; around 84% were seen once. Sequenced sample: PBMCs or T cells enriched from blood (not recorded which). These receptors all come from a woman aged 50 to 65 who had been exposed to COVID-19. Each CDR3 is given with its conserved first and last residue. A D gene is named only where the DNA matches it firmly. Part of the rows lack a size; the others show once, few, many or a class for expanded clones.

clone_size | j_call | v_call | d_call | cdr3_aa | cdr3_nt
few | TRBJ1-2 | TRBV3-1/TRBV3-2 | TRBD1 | CASSISRTGRNTF | TGTGCCAGCAGCATATCCCGGACAGGGCGGAACACCTTC
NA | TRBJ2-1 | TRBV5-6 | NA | CASGGLGHNEQFF | TGTGCCAGCGGAGGGCTCGGCCACAATGAGCAGTTCTTC
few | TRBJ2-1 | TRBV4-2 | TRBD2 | CASSQVDSGGRPINEQFF | TGTGCCAGCAGCCAAGTGGATAGCGGGGGCCGGCCAATCAATGAGCAGTTCTTC
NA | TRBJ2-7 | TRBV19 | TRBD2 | CASSITLTRGGPYEQYF | TGTGCCAGTAGTATAACGCTTACGCGGGGAGGGCCCTACGAGCAGTACTTC
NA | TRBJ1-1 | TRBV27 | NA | CASSFSREREAFF | TGTGCCAGCAGTTTTTCTCGGGAGCGTGAAGCTTTCTTT
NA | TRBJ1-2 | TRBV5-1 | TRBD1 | CASSPRDRLDYGYTF | TGCGCCAGCAGCCCTAGGGACAGGCTTGACTATGGCTACACCTTC
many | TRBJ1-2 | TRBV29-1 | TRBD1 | CSVEARDRENGYTF | TGCAGCGTTGAAGCTCGGGACAGGGAAAATGGCTACACCTTC
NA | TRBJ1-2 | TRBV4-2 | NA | CASSQVGADGYTF | TGTGCCAGCAGCCAAGTAGGGGCAGATGGCTACACCTTC
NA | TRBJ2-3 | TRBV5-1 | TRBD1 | CASSLGGQTNTDTQYF | TGCGCCAGCAGCTTGGGGGGACAGACCAACACAGATACGCAGTATTTT
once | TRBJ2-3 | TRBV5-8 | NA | CASSWGQTDTQYF | TGTGCCAGCAGCTGGGGACAAACAGATACGCAGTATTTT
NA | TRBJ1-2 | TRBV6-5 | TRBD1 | CAADRDGYTF | TGTGCCGCCGACAGGGATGGCTACACCTTC
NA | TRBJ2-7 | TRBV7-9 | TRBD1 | CASSPSTGVDEQYF | TGTGCCAGCAGCCCGTCGACAGGGGTCGACGAGCAGTACTTC
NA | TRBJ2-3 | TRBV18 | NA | CASSPPSTDTQYF | TGTGCCAGCTCACCCCCAAGCACAGATACGCAGTATTTT
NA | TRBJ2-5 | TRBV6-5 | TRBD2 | CASQNPGGAKETQYF | TGTGCCAGCCAAAACCCGGGGGGGGCCAAAGAGACCCAGTACTTC
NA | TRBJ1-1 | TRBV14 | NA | CASSQDRGFTEAFF | TGTGCCAGCAGCCAAGATAGAGGATTCACTGAAGCTTTCTTT
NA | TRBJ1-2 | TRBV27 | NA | CASSLRGNYGYTF | TGTGCCAGCAGTTTGAGAGGTAACTATGGCTACACCTTC
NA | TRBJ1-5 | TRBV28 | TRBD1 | CASRNSRQGIYQPQHF | TGTGCCAGCAGGAATTCACGACAGGGGATCTATCAGCCCCAGCATTTT
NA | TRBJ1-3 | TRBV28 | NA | CASISTSNTIYF | TGTGCCAGCATTTCTACCTCCAACACCATATATTTT
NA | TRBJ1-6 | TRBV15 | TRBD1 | CATSREDRGNSPLHF | TGTGCCACCAGCAGAGAGGACAGGGGGAATTCACCCCTCCACTTT
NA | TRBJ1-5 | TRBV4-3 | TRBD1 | CASSQEWTGGQPQHF | TGCGCCAGCAGCCAAGAGTGGACAGGGGGTCAGCCCCAGCATTTT
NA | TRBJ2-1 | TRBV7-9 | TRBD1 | CASGRGQGRGEQFF | TGTGCCTCCGGTCGGGGACAGGGAAGAGGTGAGCAGTTCTTC
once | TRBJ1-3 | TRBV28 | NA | CASSLSKSGNTIYF | TGTGCCAGCAGCCTATCTAAATCTGGAAACACCATATATTTT